This is a list of T cell receptor beta chains from one sample in a study of naive and memory T cell subsets. TCRdb reprocessed the 5' RACE reads with MiXCR, giving one entry per CDR3 protein. The sample has 55,000 to 65,000 distinct CDR3 sequences; approximately 8% are singletons. These receptors originate from a female donor in good health. CDR3s include the opening cysteine and the closing phenylalanine or tryptophan. Each record gives: D gene, V gene, clone size, J gene, CDR3 protein, CDR3 DNA. A D gene is named only where the DNA matches it firmly. Rows may omit the clone size; those that give it use once, few, many or a size class.

D: NA
V: TRBV5-1
size: NA
J: TRBJ1-2
CDR3: CASSLRENYGYTF
DNA: TGCGCCAGCAGCTTGAGGGAGAACTATGGCTACACCTTC

D: NA
V: TRBV5-1
size: few
J: TRBJ2-6
CDR3: CASSLGSGSGANVLTF
DNA: TGCGCCAGCAGCTTGGGGTCAGGCTCTGGGGCCAACGTCCTGACTTTC

D: NA
V: TRBV7-3
size: many
J: TRBJ1-1
CDR3: CASSNNWGTEAFF
DNA: TGTGCCAGCAGCAACAATTGGGGCACTGAAGCTTTCTTT

D: TRBD1
V: TRBV7-8
size: many
J: TRBJ2-3
CDR3: CASSLVQGVTDTQYF
DNA: TGTGCCAGCAGCTTAGTGCAGGGGGTAACAGATACGCAGTATTTT

D: NA
V: TRBV7-2
size: NA
J: TRBJ1-5
CDR3: CANGRQNGPNQPQHF
DNA: TGTGCCAACGGTCGGCAGAACGGGCCCAATCAGCCCCAGCATTTT

D: NA
V: TRBV29-1
size: NA
J: TRBJ2-7
CDR3: CSVETGEIYEQYF
DNA: TGCAGCGTTGAGACGGGAGAGATCTACGAGCAGTACTTC

D: TRBD2
V: TRBV6-5
size: many
J: TRBJ2-5
CDR3: CASSGEGRSQETQYF
DNA: TGTGCCAGCAGTGGGGAGGGACGGTCCCAAGAGACCCAGTACTTC

D: NA
V: TRBV19
size: many
J: TRBJ2-1
CDR3: CASSITGINEQFF
DNA: TGTGCCAGTAGTATAACAGGGATCAATGAGCAGTTCTTC

D: TRBD1
V: TRBV30
size: many
J: TRBJ1-5
CDR3: CAWSEGQGNQPQHF
DNA: TGTGCCTGGAGTGAAGGACAGGGCAATCAGCCCCAGCATTTT

D: TRBD1
V: TRBV19
size: many
J: TRBJ1-1
CDR3: CASSIGTGNTEAFF
DNA: TGTGCCAGTAGTATAGGGACAGGGAACACTGAAGCTTTCTTT

D: NA
V: TRBV21-1
size: NA
J: TRBJ2-7
CDR3: CASSEVEGEREQYF
DNA: TGTGCCAGCAGCGAAGTGGAGGGGGAGAGGGAGCAGTACTTC

D: NA
V: TRBV25-1
size: few
J: TRBJ2-1
CDR3: CASEGPLSSYNEQFF
DNA: TGTGCCAGCGAAGGTCCTCTGAGCTCCTACAATGAGCAGTTCTTC

D: TRBD1
V: TRBV2
size: few
J: TRBJ2-2
CDR3: CARRQGRDTGELFF
DNA: TGTGCCAGAAGACAGGGCCGAGACACCGGGGAGCTGTTTTTT

D: TRBD2
V: TRBV5-1
size: few
J: TRBJ2-5
CDR3: CASSLTSAGETQYF
DNA: TGCGCCAGCAGCTTGACTAGCGCGGGGGAGACCCAGTACTTC

D: NA
V: TRBV9
size: few
J: TRBJ2-7
CDR3: CASSEGAGVSSYEQYF
DNA: TGTGCCAGCAGCGAGGGGGCGGGGGTTAGCTCCTACGAGCAGTACTTC

D: TRBD1
V: TRBV5-1
size: NA
J: TRBJ2-2
CDR3: CASSSLSGTVNTGELFF
DNA: TGCGCCAGCAGCTCCCTATCCGGGACAGTTAACACCGGGGAGCTGTTTTTT

D: NA
V: TRBV7-9
size: NA
J: TRBJ2-7
CDR3: CASSLVAYEQYF
DNA: TGTGCCAGCAGCTTAGTGGCCTACGAGCAGTACTTC

D: NA
V: TRBV11-2
size: NA
J: TRBJ2-1
CDR3: CASSPPGVAYNEQFF
DNA: TGTGCCAGCAGCCCGCCGGGAGTTGCGTACAATGAGCAGTTCTTC

D: TRBD1
V: TRBV29-1
size: many
J: TRBJ1-1
CDR3: CSVNLGQGAGAFF
DNA: TGCAGCGTTAACCTGGGACAGGGGGCGGGGGCTTTCTTT

D: NA
V: TRBV12-3/TRBV12-4
size: few
J: TRBJ2-2
CDR3: CASILAPGELFF
DNA: TGTGCCAGCATCTTAGCCCCCGGGGAGCTGTTTTTT

D: TRBD1
V: TRBV5-1
size: many
J: TRBJ1-4
CDR3: CASSRTGGDEKLFF
DNA: TGCGCCAGCAGCCGGACAGGGGGGGATGAAAAACTGTTTTTT

D: NA
V: TRBV21-1
size: NA
J: TRBJ2-3
CDR3: CATRAGVSADTQYF
DNA: TGTGCCACCCGAGCAGGGGTGAGCGCAGATACGCAGTATTTT

D: NA
V: TRBV19
size: few
J: TRBJ1-5
CDR3: CASTLAASGVAQSNPQAQHF
DNA: TGTGCCAGTACCCTCGCCGCGAGCGGGGTTGCCCAGTCAAACCCACAGGCCCAGCATTTT

D: NA
V: TRBV10-3
size: few
J: TRBJ2-7
CDR3: CAISPGGFEQYF
DNA: TGTGCCATCAGCCCCGGGGGTTTCGAGCAGTACTTC

D: TRBD1
V: TRBV3-1
size: few
J: TRBJ1-2
CDR3: CASSQGTGSGYTF
DNA: TGTGCCAGCAGCCAAGGGACAGGGAGCGGCTACACCTTC

D: NA
V: TRBV6-1
size: NA
J: TRBJ1-1
CDR3: CASKTPENTEAFF
DNA: TGTGCCAGCAAAACCCCCGAGAACACTGAAGCTTTCTTT

D: TRBD2
V: TRBV2
size: few
J: TRBJ2-2
CDR3: CASSDHTISSGRAYVDTGELFF
DNA: TGTGCCAGCAGTGACCATACAATAAGTAGCGGGAGGGCCTATGTGGACACCGGGGAGCTGTTTTTT

D: TRBD1
V: TRBV12-3/TRBV12-4
size: NA
J: TRBJ2-5
CDR3: CASSRGTGRQETQYF
DNA: TGTGCCAGCAGTCGCGGGACAGGGCGTCAGGAGACCCAGTACTTC

D: NA
V: TRBV28
size: few
J: TRBJ2-7
CDR3: CASRPQGLIIYEQYF
DNA: TGTGCCAGCAGACCCCAGGGGCTAATAATCTACGAGCAGTACTTC

D: TRBD2
V: TRBV20-1
size: NA
J: TRBJ2-1
CDR3: CSARDPAGVAYNEQFF
DNA: TGCAGTGCTAGAGACCCAGCGGGAGTCGCCTACAATGAGCAGTTCTTC

D: NA
V: TRBV23-1
size: few
J: TRBJ1-4
CDR3: CASSQVGINEKLFF
DNA: TGCGCCAGCAGTCAAGTGGGAATTAATGAAAAACTGTTTTTT

D: NA
V: TRBV5-4
size: NA
J: TRBJ2-1
CDR3: CASSFVSGYDEQFF
DNA: TGTGCCAGCAGCTTTGTGTCAGGGTATGATGAGCAGTTCTTC

D: NA
V: TRBV10-3
size: many
J: TRBJ1-5
CDR3: CAISETDGQPQHF
DNA: TGTGCCATCAGTGAGACGGACGGGCAGCCCCAGCATTTT

D: TRBD1
V: TRBV11-3
size: few
J: TRBJ2-1
CDR3: CASRPPPGQGGNEQFF
DNA: TGTGCCAGCAGACCCCCCCCGGGACAGGGGGGCAATGAGCAGTTCTTC

D: NA
V: TRBV27
size: many
J: TRBJ1-2
CDR3: CASRAGSSGYTF
DNA: TGTGCCAGCAGGGCAGGGTCGAGTGGCTACACCTTC

D: NA
V: TRBV27
size: few
J: TRBJ2-3
CDR3: CASSSLVAWDTQYF
DNA: TGTGCCAGCAGTTCGTTAGTAGCATGGGATACGCAGTATTTT

D: TRBD1
V: TRBV20-1
size: NA
J: TRBJ2-7
CDR3: CSIQKGQQYEQYF
DNA: TGCAGTATCCAAAAGGGACAGCAATACGAGCAGTACTTC

D: NA
V: TRBV12-3/TRBV12-4
size: NA
J: TRBJ1-6
CDR3: CASSEIRGRLGNSPLHF
DNA: TGTGCCAGCAGTGAGATCAGAGGGCGCTTAGGTAATTCACCCCTCCACTTT

D: NA
V: TRBV2
size: many
J: TRBJ1-1
CDR3: CASRGQGYTEAFF
DNA: TGTGCCAGCCGCGGGCAGGGTTACACTGAAGCTTTCTTT

D: TRBD1
V: TRBV12-3/TRBV12-4
size: few
J: TRBJ1-4
CDR3: CASTPGTGGGEKLFF
DNA: TGTGCCAGCACCCCCGGGACAGGGGGTGGTGAAAAACTGTTTTTT

D: TRBD1
V: TRBV11-2
size: once
J: TRBJ1-1
CDR3: CASSLDLTGGWNTEAFF
DNA: TGTGCCAGCAGCTTAGATCTGACAGGGGGTTGGAACACTGAAGCTTTCTTT

D: NA
V: TRBV4-1
size: NA
J: TRBJ2-1
CDR3: CASRTRTFGVDEQFF
DNA: TGCGCCAGCAGAACTAGAACCTTTGGTGTCGATGAGCAGTTCTTC

D: TRBD1
V: TRBV12-3/TRBV12-4
size: NA
J: TRBJ1-6
CDR3: CASSLVAGGVSPLHF
DNA: TGTGCCAGCAGTTTGGTGGCAGGGGGCGTGTCACCCCTCCACTTT

D: TRBD1
V: TRBV12-3/TRBV12-4
size: many
J: TRBJ1-5
CDR3: CASSSRGASLQPQHF
DNA: TGTGCCAGCAGCTCCAGGGGGGCGAGCCTTCAGCCCCAGCATTTT

D: TRBD1
V: TRBV28
size: many
J: TRBJ1-5
CDR3: CASSSDRGHQPQHF
DNA: TGTGCCAGCAGTTCGGACAGGGGGCATCAGCCCCAGCATTTT

D: TRBD1
V: TRBV18
size: few
J: TRBJ1-1
CDR3: CASSKTGERTEAFF
DNA: TGTGCCAGCTCCAAGACAGGGGAGAGGACTGAAGCTTTCTTT

D: NA
V: TRBV29-1
size: NA
J: TRBJ2-5
CDR3: CSVATPRGETQYF
DNA: TGCAGCGTCGCCACTCCCAGGGGAGAGACCCAGTACTTC

D: TRBD2
V: TRBV29-1
size: many
J: TRBJ2-7
CDR3: CSVVYSGSSEQYF
DNA: TGCAGCGTTGTTTATAGCGGGAGTTCCGAGCAGTACTTC

D: TRBD1
V: TRBV7-9
size: NA
J: TRBJ2-7
CDR3: CASSSRTGVSDEQYF
DNA: TGTGCCAGCAGCAGCCGGACAGGGGTGTCGGACGAGCAGTACTTC

D: NA
V: TRBV19
size: many
J: TRBJ2-7
CDR3: CASSISPNSRQYF
DNA: TGTGCCAGTAGTATCAGCCCAAACTCGCGTCAGTACTTC

D: TRBD1
V: TRBV7-9
size: many
J: TRBJ1-5
CDR3: CASSPDRGGQPQHF
DNA: TGTGCCAGCAGCCCTGACAGGGGAGGACAGCCCCAGCATTTT

D: NA
V: TRBV12-3/TRBV12-4
size: NA
J: TRBJ2-6
CDR3: CASSLSSSGANVLTF
DNA: TGTGCCAGCAGTTTATCGTCCTCTGGGGCCAACGTCCTGACTTTC

D: TRBD1
V: TRBV12-3/TRBV12-4
size: many
J: TRBJ2-2
CDR3: CASSRGAGQGHRQNTGELFF
DNA: TGTGCCAGCAGTAGGGGGGCGGGACAGGGGCATCGTCAGAACACCGGGGAGCTGTTTTTT

D: TRBD1
V: TRBV30
size: NA
J: TRBJ2-1
CDR3: CAWRGQGAHGEQFF
DNA: TGTGCCTGGAGAGGACAGGGGGCGCATGGTGAGCAGTTCTTC